One TCR beta chain is described in this entry. Assay used: immunoSEQ multiplex PCR; TCRdb lists only in-frame clones, some missing. The table has about 230,000 clones, approximately 87% seen once. This sample is drawn from a study of blood T cell repertoires in COVID-19. Trimming took 3 bases from V and 3 from J, leaving 9 bases between them. Per germline, CDR1 SGHAT and CDR2 FQNNGV. The CDR3 contains 13 residues. The origin of this receptor is a woman aged 70 to 79 with active or convalescent COVID-19. The sequenced sample was peripheral blood. This sequence joins TRBV11-2 and TRBJ2-7; D ambiguous. The chain's CDR3 is CASSFSGIYEQYF. The CDR3 DNA follows: TGTGCCAGCAGCTTTTCGGGTATCTACGAGCAGTACTTC.